This is a list of T cell receptor beta chains from one sample in a study of T-cell memory formation after mild COVID-19. TCRdb reprocessed the 5' RACE reads via MiXCR and lists one record per CDR3 protein. There are 250,000 to 400,000 distinct CDR3 sequences in the sample; over 11% occur only once, and around 23% lies in the top ten. The sequenced sample was PBMCs or a T cell subset sorted from them (not recorded which). The receptor source for this set is a man aged 18 to 30 who had mild COVID-19 (a few samples of this study predate the infection). Cell type and time point are not known. The CDR3 runs from the conserved cysteine through the conserved F or W. The order of the fields is clone size, D gene, V gene, J gene, CDR3 DNA, CDR3 protein. A D gene is named only where the DNA matches it firmly. Part of the rows lack a size; the others show once, few, many or a class for expanded clones.

few	NA	TRBV12-3/TRBV12-4	TRBJ2-5	TGTGCCAACAGGGTCCCCACGGCAGAGACCCAGTACTTC	CANRVPTAETQYF
few	TRBD1	TRBV6-5	TRBJ2-7	TGTGCCAGCAGCGGACAGGGAACCTACGAGCAGTACTTC	CASSGQGTYEQYF
NA	NA	TRBV10-3	TRBJ1-5	TGTGCCATCAGTCCCGATATCAATCAGCCCCAGCATTTT	CAISPDINQPQHF
once	TRBD2	TRBV6-5	TRBJ2-1	TGTGCCAGCAAACTAGGGCGACTAGCGAGCTCCTACAATGAGCAGTTCTTC	CASKLGRLASSYNEQFF
few	NA	TRBV9	TRBJ2-3	TGTGCCAGCAGCAAAACGGGTATCAGCACAGATACGCAGTATTTT	CASSKTGISTDTQYF
NA	TRBD1	TRBV5-1	TRBJ2-1	TGCGCCAGCAGCTGGCAGTTCGGGACAGGGGACAATGAGCAGTTCTTC	CASSWQFGTGDNEQFF
NA	NA	TRBV9	TRBJ2-7	TGTGCCAGCAGCGTAGTCCCAGGAGCCTACGAGCAGTACTTC	CASSVVPGAYEQYF
NA	TRBD1	TRBV4-1	TRBJ2-3	TGCGCCAGCAGCTATCCAGGGGGCAGCACAGATACGCAGTATTTT	CASSYPGGSTDTQYF
few	TRBD1	TRBV10-3	TRBJ1-5	TGTGCCATCAGTACAGGGGAATATCAGCCCCAGCATTTT	CAISTGEYQPQHF
few	TRBD1	TRBV7-9	TRBJ2-3	TGTGCCAGCAGCCCCTATGCTGGACAGGGGGGTGATACGCAGTATTTT	CASSPYAGQGGDTQYF
NA	NA	TRBV4-3	TRBJ1-2	TGCGCCAGCAGCCAAGACTCAGAGAGTAGCTATGGCTACACCTTC	CASSQDSESSYGYTF
NA	NA	TRBV5-1	TRBJ2-5	TGCGCCAGCAGCTGGGCAGGGTGGTACCAAGAGACCCAGTACTTC	CASSWAGWYQETQYF
NA	TRBD1	TRBV6-2/TRBV6-3	TRBJ2-1	TGTGCCAGCAGTTACTCCCGGGACAGGAGGAATGAGCAGTTCTTC	CASSYSRDRRNEQFF
NA	TRBD1	TRBV2	TRBJ2-3	TGTGCCAGCAGCGGGACAGGGACTAGCACAGATACGCAGTATTTT	CASSGTGTSTDTQYF
NA	NA	TRBV11-2	TRBJ1-3	TGTGCCAGCAGCTTCTCAGGGGACACCATATATTTT	CASSFSGDTIYF
few	NA	TRBV12-3/TRBV12-4	TRBJ2-5	TGTGCCAGCAGTTTAAGGTCGCAGGGTAGAGAGACCCAGTACTTC	CASSLRSQGRETQYF
few	NA	TRBV20-1	TRBJ1-2	TGCAGTGCTAGACAGACGGCTAACTATGGCTACACCTTC	CSARQTANYGYTF
NA	NA	TRBV6-5	TRBJ2-7	TGTGCCAGCAGTGACACTTCAGGGGGGTCTTCCTACGAGCAGTACTTC	CASSDTSGGSSYEQYF
few	NA	TRBV5-6	TRBJ2-7	TGTGCCAGCAGCAATGCTTACTACGAGCAGTACTTC	CASSNAYYEQYF
many	NA	TRBV19	TRBJ2-3	TGTGCCAGTAGTCCCTCTTCGGAAAATACGCAGTATTTT	CASSPSSENTQYF
NA	NA	TRBV20-1	TRBJ2-3	TGCAGTGCTAGTTCTGGCGGAAAGGCAGATACGCAGTATTTT	CSASSGGKADTQYF
few	NA	TRBV20-1	TRBJ1-2	TGCAGTGCTAGAGATGTGTCCAGGGGCAACTATGGCTACACCTTC	CSARDVSRGNYGYTF